This is a list of T cell receptor beta chains from one sample in a study of blood T cell repertoires in COVID-19. The assay was immunoSEQ multiplex PCR, and TCRdb's table has in-frame clones only and misses some. The repertoire includes fewer than 350,000 clones, 88% of them detected once, and approximately 0.97% sits in the top ten. Sequenced material: PBMCs or T cells enriched from blood (not recorded which). The receptors come from a woman in her 30s who had been exposed to COVID-19. Both conserved end residues are part of each CDR3. The D gene is left open where the match is weak. The size entry is marked missing in some rows and otherwise reads once, few, many or a size class.

V gene: TRBV3-1/TRBV3-2
J gene: TRBJ2-7
D gene: -
clone size: -
CDR3 protein: CASRLLTGSHEQYF
CDR3 DNA: TGTGCCAGCAGACTCCTGACAGGCTCCCACGAGCAGTACTTC

V gene: TRBV19
J gene: TRBJ1-1
D gene: -
clone size: few
CDR3 protein: CASSIVGGTPEAFF
CDR3 DNA: TGTGCCAGTAGTATAGTAGGAGGAACCCCTGAAGCTTTCTTT

V gene: TRBV28
J gene: TRBJ2-1
D gene: TRBD2
clone size: once
CDR3 protein: CASTRGAGEGNEQFF
CDR3 DNA: TGTGCCAGCACTCGAGGAGCGGGAGAGGGCAATGAGCAGTTCTTC

V gene: TRBV11-2
J gene: TRBJ2-5
D gene: TRBD1
clone size: -
CDR3 protein: CASSSRDRGRETQYF
CDR3 DNA: TGTGCCAGCAGCTCGAGGGACAGGGGAAGAGAGACCCAGTACTTC

V gene: TRBV5-5
J gene: TRBJ2-7
D gene: -
clone size: -
CDR3 protein: CASSWRAARNLEQYF
CDR3 DNA: TGTGCCAGCAGCTGGAGGGCAGCCCGAAACCTCGAGCAGTACTTC

V gene: TRBV9
J gene: TRBJ2-2
D gene: -
clone size: -
CDR3 protein: CASSVARGKGELFF
CDR3 DNA: TGTGCCAGCAGCGTAGCCCGGGGGAAGGGGGAGCTGTTTTTT

V gene: TRBV27
J gene: TRBJ1-6
D gene: TRBD1
clone size: -
CDR3 protein: CASSSTGGNSPLHF
CDR3 DNA: TGTGCCAGCAGTTCGACAGGGGGTAATTCACCCCTCCACTTT

V gene: TRBV3-1/TRBV3-2
J gene: TRBJ1-1
D gene: -
clone size: -
CDR3 protein: CASSHQGHMNTEAFF
CDR3 DNA: TGTGCCAGCAGCCACCAGGGACACATGAACACTGAAGCTTTCTTT

V gene: TRBV6-5
J gene: TRBJ2-1
D gene: -
clone size: -
CDR3 protein: CASSDSPAYNEQFF
CDR3 DNA: TGTGCCAGCAGTGACTCTCCCGCCTACAATGAGCAGTTCTTC

V gene: TRBV5-5
J gene: TRBJ2-1
D gene: -
clone size: -
CDR3 protein: CASSRNEQFF
CDR3 DNA: TGTGCCAGCAGCCGGAATGAGCAGTTCTTC

V gene: TRBV10-3
J gene: TRBJ1-1
D gene: -
clone size: -
CDR3 protein: CAISERGARTEAFF
CDR3 DNA: TGTGCCATCAGTGAGCGGGGGGCGCGAACTGAAGCTTTCTTT

V gene: TRBV3-1/TRBV3-2
J gene: TRBJ2-7
D gene: TRBD2
clone size: -
CDR3 protein: CASSQVATASGHSYEQYF
CDR3 DNA: TGTGCCAGCAGCCAAGTGGCTACTGCTAGCGGGCACTCCTACGAGCAGTACTTC

V gene: TRBV3-1/TRBV3-2
J gene: TRBJ2-1
D gene: -
clone size: -
CDR3 protein: CASSQLQLAGPYNEQFF
CDR3 DNA: TGTGCCAGCAGCCAGTTACAGCTGGCGGGACCTTACAATGAGCAGTTCTTC

V gene: TRBV9
J gene: TRBJ2-7
D gene: TRBD1
clone size: -
CDR3 protein: CASSVGDRGPYEQYF
CDR3 DNA: TGTGCCAGCAGCGTGGGGGACAGGGGGCCCTACGAGCAGTACTTC

V gene: TRBV11-3
J gene: TRBJ2-1
D gene: TRBD2
clone size: -
CDR3 protein: CASSLWAGLAGGNEQFF
CDR3 DNA: TGTGCCAGCAGCTTATGGGCGGGACTAGCGGGAGGGAATGAGCAGTTCTTC

V gene: TRBV11-3
J gene: TRBJ2-3
D gene: -
clone size: -
CDR3 protein: CASSLNWEKGPDTQYF
CDR3 DNA: TGTGCCAGCAGCTTAAACTGGGAGAAGGGCCCAGATACGCAGTATTTT

V gene: TRBV12-3/TRBV12-4
J gene: TRBJ2-7
D gene: TRBD2
clone size: -
CDR3 protein: CASRPSGRDEQYF
CDR3 DNA: TGTGCCAGCAGACCGAGCGGGAGAGACGAGCAGTACTTC

V gene: TRBV19
J gene: TRBJ1-2
D gene: TRBD1
clone size: -
CDR3 protein: CASMLAGGSYGYTF
CDR3 DNA: TGTGCCAGTATGTTGGCAGGGGGTTCCTATGGCTACACCTTC

V gene: TRBV7-6
J gene: TRBJ2-7
D gene: TRBD2
clone size: -
CDR3 protein: CASSPNPLRAGSREQYF
CDR3 DNA: TGTGCCAGCAGCCCGAACCCTCTACGAGCGGGATCTCGGGAGCAGTACTTC

V gene: TRBV5-1
J gene: TRBJ1-4
D gene: -
clone size: -
CDR3 protein: CASSFGGVNEKLFF
CDR3 DNA: TGCGCCAGCAGCTTTGGCGGCGTTAATGAAAAACTGTTTTTT

V gene: TRBV9
J gene: TRBJ2-2
D gene: -
clone size: -
CDR3 protein: CASSDPRFPGELFF
CDR3 DNA: TGTGCCAGCAGCGACCCCAGATTTCCCGGGGAGCTGTTTTTT

V gene: TRBV25-1
J gene: TRBJ2-1
D gene: -
clone size: -
CDR3 protein: CASSESEGGLYNEQFF
CDR3 DNA: TGTGCCAGCAGTGAATCAGAGGGAGGCCTATACAATGAGCAGTTCTTC

V gene: TRBV7-9
J gene: TRBJ2-1
D gene: TRBD2
clone size: -
CDR3 protein: CASTLAGVINEQFF
CDR3 DNA: TGTGCCAGCACCTTAGCGGGAGTAATCAATGAGCAGTTCTTC

V gene: TRBV29-1
J gene: TRBJ2-2
D gene: -
clone size: -
CDR3 protein: CSVRESGETGELFF
CDR3 DNA: TGCAGCGTACGCGAGTCCGGTGAGACCGGGGAGCTGTTTTTT

V gene: TRBV5-1
J gene: TRBJ2-7
D gene: -
clone size: -
CDR3 protein: CASSLAGREASYEQYF
CDR3 DNA: TGCGCCAGCAGCTTGGCGGGCAGGGAAGCGTCCTACGAGCAGTACTTC

V gene: TRBV12-5
J gene: TRBJ2-3
D gene: TRBD2
clone size: -
CDR3 protein: CASGLVLGLAVLGTDTQYF
CDR3 DNA: TGTGCTAGTGGTTTGGTACTGGGACTAGCAGTTCTCGGCACAGATACGCAGTATTTT

V gene: TRBV28
J gene: TRBJ1-5
D gene: -
clone size: -
CDR3 protein: CASQERDQPQHF
CDR3 DNA: TGTGCCAGCCAAGAACGGGATCAGCCCCAGCATTTT

V gene: TRBV19
J gene: TRBJ2-7
D gene: TRBD1
clone size: -
CDR3 protein: CASSSSPGTGNYEQYF
CDR3 DNA: TGTGCCAGTAGTTCCTCTCCCGGGACAGGGAACTACGAGCAGTACTTC

V gene: TRBV30
J gene: TRBJ1-1
D gene: -
clone size: -
CDR3 protein: CAWSVFPPEMNTEAFF
CDR3 DNA: TGTGCCTGGAGTGTTTTTCCTCCAGAAATGAACACTGAAGCTTTCTTT

V gene: TRBV5-1
J gene: TRBJ2-1
D gene: -
clone size: -
CDR3 protein: CASSLVGDAVYNEQFF
CDR3 DNA: TGCGCCAGCAGCTTGGTGGGAGATGCTGTATACAATGAGCAGTTCTTC

V gene: TRBV7-3
J gene: TRBJ2-1
D gene: TRBD2
clone size: once
CDR3 protein: CASSFGLAGGGNEQFF
CDR3 DNA: TGTGCCAGCAGCTTTGGACTAGCGGGAGGCGGCAATGAGCAGTTCTTC

V gene: TRBV29-1
J gene: TRBJ1-2
D gene: -
clone size: -
CDR3 protein: CSVEVGSRYGYTF
CDR3 DNA: TGCAGCGTGGAGGTGGGGTCACGCTATGGCTACACCTTC

V gene: TRBV5-1
J gene: TRBJ1-6
D gene: -
clone size: once
CDR3 protein: CASSLESQGSSPLHF
CDR3 DNA: TGCGCCAGCAGCTTGGAATCCCAGGGGAGCTCACCCCTCCACTTT

V gene: TRBV7-8
J gene: TRBJ2-5
D gene: -
clone size: -
CDR3 protein: CASSVQQGSRETQYF
CDR3 DNA: TGTGCCAGCAGCGTACAACAGGGTTCGCGGGAGACCCAGTACTTC

V gene: TRBV5-8
J gene: TRBJ2-3
D gene: -
clone size: -
CDR3 protein: CASSLLPRGTDTQYF
CDR3 DNA: TGTGCCAGCAGCTTGCTCCCCAGGGGCACAGATACGCAGTATTTT

V gene: TRBV18
J gene: TRBJ2-6
D gene: TRBD2
clone size: -
CDR3 protein: CASSPLVGGKSSGANVLTF
CDR3 DNA: TGTGCCAGCTCACCATTGGTGGGAGGGAAAAGCTCTGGGGCCAACGTCCTGACTTTC

V gene: TRBV6-5
J gene: TRBJ2-1
D gene: -
clone size: -
CDR3 protein: CASSYSQGGVYNEQFF
CDR3 DNA: TGTGCCAGCAGTTACTCTCAGGGTGGTGTGTACAATGAGCAGTTCTTC